The rows below give T cell receptor beta chains drawn from one sample of a study of cytomegalovirus exposure and HLA in healthy donors. Repertoires were generated with immunoSEQ multiplex PCR, while TCRdb's copy carries only in-frame clones and drops some. Altogether approximately 200,000 clones are present, about 79% being singletons, with the ten largest covering around 0.1%. Specimen: PBMCs. Receptors were obtained from a boy aged 2 to 10 in good health and CMV-seronegative. The CDR3 runs from the conserved cysteine through the conserved F or W. Fields, in order: J gene, D gene, V gene, clone size, CDR3 DNA, CDR3 protein. The D gene is left open where the match is weak. The size entry is marked missing in some rows and otherwise reads once, few, many or a size class.

TRBJ2-7 NA TRBV7-9 once TGTGCCAGCAGCTTACTACCCTACGAGCAGTACTTC CASSLLPYEQYF
TRBJ2-1 TRBD2 TRBV5-6 NA TGTGCCAGCAGCTTGTATTGGAGCGGGGGGCCGGATGAGCAGTTCTTC CASSLYWSGGPDEQFF
TRBJ1-2 NA TRBV6-6 once TGTGCCAGCATGGGGGGGCCGGGCGGCTACACCTTC CASMGGPGGYTF
TRBJ1-5 NA TRBV5-6 NA TGTGCCAGCAGCTTCACAGGGAAGGGCAATCAGCCCCAGCATTTT CASSFTGKGNQPQHF
TRBJ1-4 TRBD1 TRBV6-1 NA TGTGCCAGCGGGTCCCGACAGGGAGCTAATGAAAAACTGTTTTTT CASGSRQGANEKLFF
TRBJ2-7 TRBD1 TRBV9 NA TGTGCCAGCAGCGTAGGTGTGGGGACAGGGTTCCACGAGCAGTACTTC CASSVGVGTGFHEQYF
TRBJ1-6 NA TRBV27 NA TGTGCCAGCAGTTTAGGGGCGCCCGGATCACCCCTCCACTTT CASSLGAPGSPLHF
TRBJ2-3 NA TRBV4-3 NA TGCGCCAGCAGCCAAATCATGGGCGGGGTCACAGATACGCAGTATTTT CASSQIMGGVTDTQYF
TRBJ1-2 NA TRBV5-4 few TGTGCCAGCAGCTCCGGTTGCTACACCTTC CASSSGCYTF
TRBJ2-1 NA TRBV10-2 NA TGCGCCAGCAGTCCTCAGGGACTTGAGCAGTTCTTC CASSPQGLEQFF
TRBJ2-3 TRBD2 TRBV7-9 once TGTGCCAGCAGCCCGATGGAGACTAGCGGGGGTGGAAATACGCAGTATTTT CASSPMETSGGGNTQYF
TRBJ1-1 TRBD1 TRBV30 NA TGTGCCTGGGAGACAGGGAGGAACACTGAAGCTTTCTTT CAWETGRNTEAFF
TRBJ1-2 NA TRBV2 NA TGTGCCAGCAGCTGGGAGGGGGGTTATGGCTACACCTTC CASSWEGGYGYTF
TRBJ1-1 NA TRBV6-6 NA TGTGCCAGCAGGCGGTCGAACACTGAAGCTTTCTTT CASRRSNTEAFF
TRBJ1-5 NA TRBV6-5 NA TGTGCCAGCAGTCCCTCCGGAGAGCCCCAGCATTTT CASSPSGEPQHF
TRBJ2-7 NA TRBV7-3 NA TGTGCCAGCAGCTTGTACCAGGGGGGCGAGCAGTACTTC CASSLYQGGEQYF
TRBJ2-7 NA TRBV5-4 NA TGTGCCAGCAGCTTGGGGGCAGGGGCCCTATACGAGCAGTACTTC CASSLGAGALYEQYF
TRBJ2-5 TRBD2 TRBV9 NA TGTGCCAGCAGCGTAGGCGCGGGGGAGGAAGAGACCCAGTACTTC CASSVGAGEEETQYF
TRBJ1-1 NA TRBV27 NA TGTGCCAGCAGTTCACCTGGTTGGGCCACTGAAGCTTTCTTT CASSSPGWATEAFF
TRBJ2-7 TRBD1 TRBV5-4 NA TGTGCCAGCAGCCGGGACAGGGGCACCTACGAGCAGTACTTC CASSRDRGTYEQYF